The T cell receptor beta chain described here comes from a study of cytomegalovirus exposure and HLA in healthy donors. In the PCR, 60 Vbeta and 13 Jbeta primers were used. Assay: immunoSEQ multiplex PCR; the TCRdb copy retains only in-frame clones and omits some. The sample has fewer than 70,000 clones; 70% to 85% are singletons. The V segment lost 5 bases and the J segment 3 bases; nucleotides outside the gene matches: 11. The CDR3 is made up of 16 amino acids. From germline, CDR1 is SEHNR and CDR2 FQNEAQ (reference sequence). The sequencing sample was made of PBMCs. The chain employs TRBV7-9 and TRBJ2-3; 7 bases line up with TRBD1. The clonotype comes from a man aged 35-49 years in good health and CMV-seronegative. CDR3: CASSAARQGVTDTQYF. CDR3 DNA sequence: TGTGCCAGCAGCGCAGCCCGACAGGGAGTGACAGATACGCAGTATTTT.